This T cell receptor beta chain was identified during a study of blood T cell repertoires in COVID-19. Study in general: Nucleic acid was either cDNA or gDNA, and it came from T cells, B-cell-depleted T cells, or PBMCs.

The age range of participants was about 18 to 89 years, with residence in about 25 US areas. Clinical histories supplied by participants themselves formed the basis of cohort assignment. Methods used by the authors: Scientists estimated how many nucleated cells there were by amplifying reference gene primers. Clones were read by immunoSEQ multiplex PCR, and TCRdb kept only the in-frame ones, dropping some. V and J calls and clone size are given by that table; D and trimming were obtained from the DNA. The sample consists of roughly 230,000 clones, around nine tenths of them appearing once. CDR3 length: 16 amino acids. V lost 4 bases and J 0 bases, leaving 10 bases between the germline ends. Germline V lookup: CDR1 LGHNA, CDR2 YSLEER.

This TCR came from a woman aged 25-40 years with acute COVID-19. The chain recombines TRBV4-3 with TRBJ1-6; weak D call: TRBD1 (6 bases). Sequenced sample: PBMCs or T cells enriched from blood (not recorded which). Here the CDR3 reads CASSLTTGSYNSPLHF. Here the CDR3 DNA reads TGCGCCAGCAGCCTAACGACAGGCTCCTATAATTCACCCCTCCACTTT.